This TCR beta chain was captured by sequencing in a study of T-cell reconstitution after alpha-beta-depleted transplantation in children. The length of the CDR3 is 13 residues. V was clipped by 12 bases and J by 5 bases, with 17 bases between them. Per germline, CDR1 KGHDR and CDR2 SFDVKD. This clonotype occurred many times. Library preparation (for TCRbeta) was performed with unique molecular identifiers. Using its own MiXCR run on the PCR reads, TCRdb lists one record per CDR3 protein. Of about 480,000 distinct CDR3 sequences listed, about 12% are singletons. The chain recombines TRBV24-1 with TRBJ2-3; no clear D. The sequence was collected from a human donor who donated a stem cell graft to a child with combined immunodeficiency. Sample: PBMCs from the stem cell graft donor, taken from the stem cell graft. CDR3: CARNASLGDTQYF. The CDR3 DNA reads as TGTGCCCGGAATGCCAGCCTAGGAGATACGCAGTATTTT.